The clone carrying this T cell receptor (beta chain) appeared a few times. The data are from a study of metastatic and nonmetastatic thyroid tumors. TCRdb called clones again from the PCR reads with MiXCR. This repertoire shows tens of thousands of clones, 25% to 30% found once; its top ten account for around 14%. All patients reached thyroid surgery having received no treatment beforehand. The V gene's germline CDR1 is SGHAT and CDR2 FQNNGV. V lost 4 bases to trimming and J lost 2 bases, with 15 bases between them. CDR3 length: 15 amino acids. This clonotype originated in a male donor with papillary thyroid cancer or a benign thyroid nodule (not recorded which). Some clones in this sample may be carry-over from other donors' samples. The chain carries TRBV11-2 and TRBJ2-7; D is possibly TRBD2 (5 bases). The sequenced material came from tumor tissue. The CDR3 sequence is CASSSAAGATYEQYF. CDR3 in DNA: TGTGCCAGCAGCTCCGCCGCGGGTGCTACCTACGAGCAGTACTTC.